This T cell receptor (beta chain) originates from a study of T-cell reconstitution after alpha-beta-depleted transplantation in children. Unique molecular identifiers were incorporated into the prepared TCRbeta library. TCRdb re-called the PCR reads through MiXCR, storing one row per CDR3 protein. Here the sample spans some 140,000 distinct CDR3 sequences, about a tenth being singletons. Study results and limitations: At day 60, the high TCRbeta diversity found in some patients originated from recipient T cells and thymic progenitors that had survived. Several hundred expanded graft clones reportedly were the source of alpha-beta T cells about two months after transplant. A year had passed since transplant, and T-cell counts and diversity by then came mostly from newly produced T cells.

On this clonotype: Antigen specificity is unknown.

V was pared by 2 bases and J by 0 bases, with 9 bases between. Germline-derived CDR1 and CDR2 are SGHNT and YYREEE (reference sequence). The CDR3 extends over 14 amino acids. The starting material was PBMCs, mostly from graft donor cells, obtained 180 days after TCRalphabeta/CD19-depleted stem cell transplant. This receptor was obtained from a girl less than two years old who had a stem cell transplant for combined immunodeficiency, so the T cells may come from the graft donor. The chain couples TRBV5-4 to TRBJ2-7, with D unresolved. Here the CDR3 reads CASSFMGNSYEQYF. The CDR3 bases are TGTGCCAGCAGCTTTATGGGGAACTCCTACGAGCAGTACTTC.